The 21 T cell receptor beta chains below come from one sample, sequenced in a study of T cell responses to AZD1222 COVID-19 vaccine. Profiling relied on immunoSEQ multiplex PCR, and the TCRdb table lists in-frame clones only, not all of them. The table has roughly 71,000 clones, 85% seen once. Material: peripheral blood, obtained on day 0 of AZD1222 vaccination. The receptors were gathered from an adult in good health.

The V gene is TRBV6-5, the J gene TRBJ1-2; TRBD1 is a possible D gene (5 bases). This CDR3 is built from 16 residues. The germline CDR1 and CDR2 sequences are MNHEY and SVGAGI. V gave up 4 bases and J gave up 2 bases, with 17 bases separating them. CDR3 in DNA: TGTGCCAGCAGTTTATTTTTGGGCAACAGGAACTATGGCTACACCTTC. Translated: CASSLFLGNRNYGYTF.

The chain combines TRBV4-1 with TRBJ2-1; D may be TRBD1 (5 bases). V gave up 4 bases and J gave up 10 bases, with 8 bases separating them. Germline loops: CDR1 MGHRA, CDR2 YSYEKL. The CDR3 covers 11 residues. CDR3 DNA sequence: TGCGCCAGCAGCCGGGGCGAAGAGCAGTTCTTC. Its translation is CASSRGEEQFF.

V is TRBV5-1 and J is TRBJ1-6, with 10 positions matching TRBD1. The CDR3 contains 15 residues. CDR1 and CDR2 from the germline V gene are SGHRS and YFSETQ. Germline trimming cut 1 base from V and 10 bases from J; bases unmatched to any gene: 5. The CDR3, as DNA: TGCGCCAGCAGCTTGTCCGGGACAGGGGCATCACCCCTCCACTTT. Amino acid sequence: CASSLSGTGASPLHF. Drawing the rest from reference TRBV5-1 and TRBJ1-6, the complete variable domain is KAGVTQTPRYLIKTRGQQVTLSCSPISGHRSVSWYQQTPGQGLQFLFEYFSETQRNKGNFPGRFSGRQFSNSRSEMNVSTLELGDSALYLCASSLSGTGASPLHFGNGTRLTVT.

V gene TRBV16 combines with J gene TRBJ1-5, with 7 bases identical to TRBD1. This CDR3 has 17 residues. The junction had 10 bases not matched to a gene; V was cut back by 2 bases and J by 3 bases. Per the germline V gene, CDR1 is KGHSY and CDR2 is FQNENV. The CDR3: CASSQPPSGQFNQPQHF. For the CDR3, the DNA is TGTGCCAGCAGCCAACCACCTTCGGGACAGTTCAATCAGCCCCAGCATTTT.

The chain's CDR3 is CATGTSLTDTQYF. In DNA form, the CDR3 reads TGCGCCACCGGGACTAGCCTCACAGATACGCAGTATTTT. This rearrangement joins TRBV4-1 to TRBJ2-3; 9 nucleotides match TRBD2. Germline V gene data show CDR1 as MGHRA and CDR2 as YSYEKL. This CDR3 region has 13 residues. With 10 bases clipped from V and 2 bases from J, the junction kept 4 bases outside the gene matches.

V is TRBV6-5 and J is TRBJ2-7, with 10 nucleotides matching TRBD1. This CDR3 has 15 residues. V was pared by 4 bases and J by 3 bases, with 6 bases of the junction left unmatched. Germline values: CDR1 MNHEY, CDR2 SVGAGI. CDR3: CASSSPGQGHYEQYF. In DNA form, the CDR3 reads TGTGCCAGCAGTTCACCGGGACAGGGGCACTACGAGCAGTACTTC.

This sequence joins TRBV19 and TRBJ1-1, with D unclear. V lost 6 bases, J lost 1 base, and 9 bases lay in between. The germline CDR1 and CDR2 sequences are LNHDA and SQIVND (reference sequence). The CDR3 contains 13 residues. The CDR3 protein is CASREQPNTEAFF. The CDR3 DNA follows: TGTGCCAGTAGGGAACAACCGAACACTGAAGCTTTCTTT. Based on the CDR3 plus reference TRBV19 and TRBJ1-1, the full variable domain is DGGITQSPKYLFRKEGQNVTLSCEQNLNHDAMYWYRQDPGQGLRLIYYSQIVNDFQKGDIAEGYSVSREKKESFPLTVTSAQKNPTAFYLCASREQPNTEAFFGQGTRLTVV.

V is TRBV6-5 and J is TRBJ2-7, with 7 bases that match TRBD2. Germline trimming cut 10 bases from V and 2 bases from J; bases unmatched to any gene: 5. Germline values: CDR1 MNHEY, CDR2 SVGAGI. The CDR3 spans 12 residues. CDR3 in amino acids: CATLAEPYEQYF. The DNA for the CDR3 is TGTGCCACCCTAGCGGAACCCTACGAGCAGTACTTC.

J is TRBJ2-3 and V is TRBV2; no firm D call. The CDR3 runs 16 residues. Germline V gene data show CDR1 as SNHLY and CDR2 as FYNNEI. Trimming removed 7 bases at V and 1 base at J, with 18 bases between. DNA of the CDR3: TGTGCCAGCATTTCCGACCCTCCTGGGGGCACAGATACGCAGTATTTT. This sequence encodes CASISDPPGGTDTQYF. Supplemented by reference TRBV2 and TRBJ2-3, the full variable domain reads EPEVTQTPSHQVTQMGQEVILRCVPISNHLYFYWYRQILGQKVEFLVSFYNNEISEKSEIFDDQFSVERPDGSNFTLKIRSTKLEDSAMYFCASISDPPGGTDTQYFGPGTRLTVL.

The genes are TRBV13 and TRBJ2-3, with D perhaps TRBD1 or TRBD2 (7 bases each). The CDR3 totals 14 residues. Per the germline V gene, CDR1 is PRHDT and CDR2 is FYEKMQ (reference sequence). The germline V and J ends were trimmed by 9 bases and 4 bases, with 17 bases remaining between them. The CDR3: CARRGRGPSDTQYF. The CDR3 bases are TGTGCCAGAAGAGGGAGGGGGCCCTCAGATACGCAGTATTTT.

This chain joins TRBV18 and TRBJ1-2; D is perhaps TRBD1 (5 bases). The CDR3 is made up of 13 amino acids. V was trimmed by 3 bases and J by 3 bases, leaving 8 bases between them. The germline V gene encodes CDR1 KGHSH and CDR2 LQKENI. The CDR3 DNA reads TGTGCCAGCTCACCTGACAGAGACTATGGCTACACCTTC. Translating gives CASSPDRDYGYTF.

V gene TRBV6-5 combines with J gene TRBJ1-3; D gene unclear. Germline V CDR1 and CDR2: MNHEY, SVGAGI. CDR3 length: 15 residues. The V gene lost 7 bases and the J gene lost 0 bases, with 13 bases spanning the gap. This CDR3 reads CASTRRLDSGNTIYF. CDR3 DNA sequence: TGTGCCAGCACTCGCCGACTGGACTCTGGAAACACCATATATTTT.

This chain connects TRBV4-1 to TRBJ1-1; D is perhaps TRBD1 (5 bases). Trimming cost V 0 bases and J 0 bases, with 8 bases left between them. Germline V gene lookup returns CDR1 MGHRA and CDR2 YSYEKL. This CDR3 is 15 amino acids long. The CDR3 loop reads CASSQDTGLNTEAFF. The CDR3 coding sequence is TGCGCCAGCAGCCAAGATACAGGTCTGAACACTGAAGCTTTCTTT.

The rearrangement joins TRBV5-1 to TRBJ2-7, with 10 bases identical to TRBD1. CDR3 length: 14 residues. V was pared by 5 bases and J by 3 bases, with 5 bases of the junction left unmatched. CDR1 and CDR2 from the germline V gene are SGHRS and YFSETQ. Here the CDR3 DNA reads TGCGCCAGCAGACTTGGACAGGGGGTCTACGAGCAGTACTTC. Translating gives CASRLGQGVYEQYF.

The rearrangement joins TRBV6-5 to TRBJ2-2; 9 positions match TRBD1. The germline V gene has CDR1 MNHEY and CDR2 SVGAGI. The CDR3 totals 15 residues. V dropped 9 bases and J dropped 6; count of bases not matched to a gene: 11. CDR3 protein: CASLRDRVSAGELFF. For the CDR3, the DNA is TGTGCCAGTCTCCGGGACAGGGTCTCTGCCGGGGAGCTGTTTTTT.

This rearrangement joins TRBV29-1 to TRBJ2-3; D might be TRBD1 (6 bases). In germline, CDR1 is SQVTM, CDR2 ANQGSEA. Trimming left V 3 bases short and J 1 base short, with 8 bases between. The CDR3 loop spans 13 amino acids. The CDR3 here is CSVDRGRTDTQYF. Written as DNA, the CDR3 is TGCAGCGTTGACAGGGGCCGCACAGATACGCAGTATTTT.

The genes are TRBV7-2 and TRBJ2-3; perhaps D is TRBD1 or TRBD2 (6 bases each). Germline loops: CDR1 SGHTA, CDR2 FQGNSA. The CDR3 consists of 14 residues. The V gene lost 6 bases and the J gene lost 1 base, with 11 bases spanning the gap. This CDR3 is CASSKGGRTDTQYF. DNA of the CDR3: TGTGCCAGCAGTAAGGGGGGCCGCACAGATACGCAGTATTTT.

The gene calls are TRBV6-5 and TRBJ2-7; D remains ambiguous. V was cut by 3 bases and J by 4 bases, with 16 bases left in between. Germline V gene data show CDR1 as MNHEY and CDR2 as SVGAGI. The CDR3 is 15 residues long. This CDR3 reads CASSYRHVAAYEQYF. CDR3 nucleotide sequence: TGTGCCAGCAGTTATCGTCATGTAGCTGCTTACGAGCAGTACTTC.

This chain connects TRBV11-3 to TRBJ2-1; D gene ambiguous. Trimming cost V 5 bases and J 5 bases, with 10 bases left between them. CDR1 and CDR2 (germline): SGHNT, YENEEA. The CDR3 spans 13 residues. The CDR3 DNA sequence: TGTGCCAGCAGCCAAGGACCCAACAATGAGCAGTTCTTC. It specifies CASSQGPNNEQFF.

This chain connects TRBV19 to TRBJ2-2, with D perhaps TRBD2 (6 bases). From germline, CDR1 is LNHDA and CDR2 SQIVND (reference sequence). V lost 6 bases to trimming and J lost 8 bases, with 10 bases between them. This CDR3 contains 12 residues. CDR3 in amino acids: CASRGGVGELFF. In DNA, the CDR3 is TGTGCCAGTAGGGGGGGAGTTGGGGAGCTGTTTTTT. Variable domain in full (rest from reference TRBV19 and TRBJ2-2): DGGITQSPKYLFRKEGQNVTLSCEQNLNHDAMYWYRQDPGQGLRLIYYSQIVNDFQKGDIAEGYSVSREKKESFPLTVTSAQKNPTAFYLCASRGGVGELFFGEGSRLTVL.

The chain employs TRBV18 and TRBJ2-7, with 7 positions matching TRBD2. Germline V gene lookup returns CDR1 KGHSH and CDR2 LQKENI. J gave up 2 bases and V 4 bases, and 2 bases lay outside the gene matches. CDR3 size: 13 residues. Written as DNA, the CDR3 is TGTGCCAGCTCACTCGGACTAGCCTACGAGCAGTACTTC. Translated: CASSLGLAYEQYF.